This TCR beta chain was identified during a study of cytomegalovirus exposure and HLA in healthy donors (dated by TCRdb to about 2017). In the study overall: The roughly 670 repertoires of the first cohort and the roughly 110 validation repertoires were produced on the same platform, according to a later analysis. The study aimed to test whether signatures of past pathogen exposure could be identified by cataloging public T cell receptors. In addition to the first cohort of 500 to 850 subjects, a separate validation cohort of approximately 120 different subjects was used. High-throughput TCR immunosequencing, statistical association of individual TCRs with disease status, and machine learning were combined to predict cytomegalovirus infection status. The full study reports these points: In a later analysis, TCRs clustered in the first cohort were found to also tend to co-occur in the 120 or so validation repertoires, with 94% of cluster scores above 0. The classifier was reported to diagnose cytomegalovirus status with high specificity and sensitivity in both the original cohort and the validation cohort. While some public TCRs were present in many individuals, most TCR sequences turned up only very rarely across donors. A later analysis lacked HLA typing for the validation cohort, so it scored co-occurrence in that cohort across all 110 or so repertoires. A few of the identified cytomegalovirus-associated TCR beta chains were confirmed in vitro to be specific for cytomegalovirus antigens. The study gave a list of 150 to 200 TCR beta chains associated with cytomegalovirus. The authors suggested that the approach could potentially be generalized to other disease states and immunological phenotypes.

CDR1 is given as GTSNPN and CDR2 as SVGIG, both from the germline V gene (reference sequence). Counted from cysteine to phenylalanine, this CDR3 has 17 amino acids. Of all the DNA, just the CDR3 is kept, 51 bases in frame from base 1. At the junction V is shortened by 8 bases and J by 4 bases; bases outside the gene matches: 15. This clone was picked up one time. Its antigen remains unidentified. The sample holds no much larger clone one base away, and base qualities are not on file. Library construction relied on the immunoSEQ multiplex PCR assay. From the authors' description of their analysis: A statistical classification framework was built for diagnosing cytomegalovirus status from the catalog of TCR beta chain sequences. TCRdb mirrors the immuneACCESS table, restricted to in-frame sequences. Some clones are absent from its copies; in checked studies, under half trace to an unresolved V gene, and the reason for the others is unknown. D and trimming come from the DNA, and the V and J calls and clone size come from that table. This sample comprises 75,000 to 85,000 clones, approximately 91% of them detected only once. Together, the top ten hold around 2.1% of the sample.

The donors were included in the validation cohort of approximately 120 subjects, a group kept apart from the roughly 680-subject first cohort. Recombination connected TRBV30 to TRBJ2-2; the junction holds 11 bases that match TRBD2. The receptor was isolated from a man aged 25-45 years in good health and CMV-seronegative. The sequencing sample was made of PBMCs. The DNA sequence is TGTGCCGCAACTAGCGGGAGCCCCGCAACGATCACCGGGGAGCTGTTTTTT. The resulting protein is CAATSGSPATITGELFF. The reference TRBV30 and TRBJ2-2 proteins fill in what lies around the CDR3, so the full variable domain reads SQTIHQWPATLVQPVGSPLSLECTVEGTSNPNLYWYRQAAGRGLQLLFYSVGIGQISSEVPQNLSASRPQDRQFILSSKKLLLSDSGFYLCAATSGSPATITGELFFGEGSRLTVL.